This T cell receptor beta chain is from a study of blood T cells in healthy people across ages. Alongside a J-beta primer mix, a sample-barcoded 5' primer served in a second PCR lasting roughly 6 to 11 cycles. Each single sample gave us at least 2.5 million CDR3-containing paired-end reads. TCRdb processed the 5' RACE reads anew with MiXCR; each CDR3 protein has one entry. Here the sample spans about 640,000 distinct CDR3 sequences, around three fifths being singletons. On this clonotype itself: Its antigen remains unidentified.

Total RNA, at least 5 micrograms per sample, came from PBMCs. General study findings and limits: Naive CD4+ cells and diversity were both higher in long-lived donors than in aged donors.

With 4 bases clipped from V and 11 bases from J, the junction kept 11 bases outside the gene matches. This CDR3 region has 14 residues. CDR1 SGHKS and CDR2 YYEKEE come from the germline V gene (reference sequence). The sequencing sample was made of blood. The TCR was taken from a man in his sixties in good health. The chain recombines TRBV5-5 with TRBJ2-5; 10 bases map to TRBD1. CDR3 DNA sequence: TGTGCCAGCAGCAAGGACAGGGGGTCCTACAAGCAGTACTTC. Amino acid sequence: CASSKDRGSYKQYF.